Sequencing of this T cell receptor (beta chain) was carried out in a study of regulatory T cells in long-lasting Graves disease. CDR3 size: 19 residues. Germline-derived CDR1 and CDR2 are SEHNR and FQNEAQ (reference sequence). Time point: newly diagnosed GD, antithyroid drugs for less than 3 months. With RNA extracted from PBMCs as input, the TCR library was made. Arm-PCR of CDR3 regions with iRepertoire HTBI primers generated TCR beta libraries. A single record per CDR3 protein comes from TCRdb applying MiXCR to the multiplex PCR reads. The sample holds around 400,000 distinct CDR3 sequences, approximately 12% seen once. This same sample was also taken into another study, of T cells in Graves' hyperthyroidism and ophthalmopathy.

The chain uses TRBV7-9 and TRBJ2-5, with D perhaps TRBD1 or TRBD2 (11 bases each). The closer fit of TRBJ2-1 to the DNA end suggests the J call may be wrong. The sequence was obtained from a woman aged 18 to 35 with Graves disease. Sequenced material: peripheral blood mononuclear cells (PBMCs), taken at new diagnosis, from a patient treated with antithyroid drugs. The CDR3 protein is CASSPTGTGGLADNNEQFF. CDR3 DNA: TGTGCCAGCAGCCCCACCGGGACAGGGGGACTAGCGGACAACAATGAGCAGTTCTTC.